Each of the 31 T cell receptor beta chains below was sequenced from the same sample in a study of T cell changes during pregnancy in multiple sclerosis. Produced via immunoSEQ multiplex PCR; TCRdb's table is partial and in-frame only. The sample shows roughly 88,000 clones, more than 85% of them seen only once. This sample comprised peripheral blood, obtained in the first trimester of pregnancy. These TCRs come from a female donor with multiple sclerosis, enrolled in a pregnancy study.

V usage is TRBV7-9 and J usage is TRBJ1-4, with TRBD1 matching over 11 bases. After removal of 1 base from V and 3 bases from J, the junction contained 4 bases not matched to a gene. Germline CDR1 is SEHNR and CDR2 is FQNEAQ (reference sequence). The CDR3 contains 17 residues. CDR3 nucleotides: TGTGCCAGCAGCTTAGGGGACAGGGGGGACTCTAATGAAAAACTGTTTTTT. Residues: CASSLGDRGDSNEKLFF.

V is TRBV9 and J is TRBJ2-6; TRBD2 might be the D (6 bases). Germline V gives CDR1 SGDLS, CDR2 YYNGEE. There are 15 residues in the CDR3. Trimming pared 4 bases from V and 0 bases from J, leaving 8 bases between. The CDR3 reads CASSSGGSGANVLTF. The CDR3 region has the DNA TGTGCCAGCAGCTCCGGGGGCTCTGGGGCCAACGTCCTGACTTTC.

V is TRBV28 and J is TRBJ1-1; the D is unclear. The CDR3 extends over 13 amino acids. The germline gives CDR1 MDHEN, CDR2 SYDVKM. V was shortened by 1 base and J by 6 bases, with 9 bases between the two germline ends. CDR3 in DNA: TGTGCCAGCAGTTTATTCAGGATGGCTGAAGCTTTCTTT. It is translated as CASSLFRMAEAFF.

CDR3 sequence reads: CASSGGRGRSYNEQFF. CDR3 nucleotides: TGTGCCAGCAGTGGGGGCCGCGGGAGGAGTTACAATGAGCAGTTCTTC. This sequence joins TRBV6-1 and TRBJ2-1, with 8 bases lining up with TRBD2. The CDR3 is 16 amino acids. V lost 4 bases and J lost 4; bases outside the gene matches: 9. Germline V gene data show CDR1 as MNHNS and CDR2 as SASEGT.

The chain is built from TRBV4-2 and TRBJ2-1; 9 nucleotides match TRBD2. The V segment lost 2 bases and the J segment 6 bases; nucleotides outside the gene matches: 5. Per germline, CDR1 LGHNA and CDR2 YNFKEQ. The CDR3 loop spans 15 amino acids. The CDR3 nucleotides are TGTGCCAGCAGCCAAACAAATAGCGGGAGCAATGAGCAGTTCTTC. It is translated as CASSQTNSGSNEQFF.

This chain connects TRBV27 to TRBJ1-1; tentatively, D is TRBD1 (6 bases). Germline V CDR1 and CDR2: MNHEY, SMNVEV (reference sequence). Trimming removed 5 bases from V and 1 base from J, with 11 bases in between. This CDR3 has 14 amino acids. This CDR3 reads CASSPLGGNTEAFF. DNA for the CDR3: TGTGCCAGCAGTCCTTTAGGGGGGAACACTGAAGCTTTCTTT.

This chain joins TRBV7-2 and TRBJ2-7; 8 bases are shared with TRBD1. V lost 5 bases, J lost 3 bases, and 3 bases stayed unmatched. The length of the CDR3 is 13 residues. CDR1 is SGHTA, CDR2 FQGNSA, per germline. The CDR3 region is CASSRTGHYEQYF. CDR3 coding DNA: TGTGCCAGCAGCCGGACAGGGCACTACGAGCAGTACTTC.

The genes are TRBV7-8 and TRBJ1-6; no firm D call. Germline CDR1 SGHVS, CDR2 FQNEAQ. There are 14 residues in the CDR3. V was shortened by 8 bases and J by 9 bases, with 17 bases between the two germline ends. The CDR3: CASLDEGIGSPLHF. In DNA form, the CDR3 reads TGTGCCAGCTTAGATGAGGGAATCGGTTCACCCCTCCACTTT.

The chain joins TRBV27 to TRBJ2-3, with 10 positions matching TRBD2. The CDR3 consists of 14 residues. The germline V gene encodes CDR1 MNHEY and CDR2 SMNVEV (reference sequence). V shed 3 bases and J 12 bases; nucleotides not matched to a gene: 9. The CDR3 is CASSFSSGSKKQYF. As DNA, the CDR3 is TGTGCCAGCAGTTTCTCTAGCGGGAGTAAGAAACAGTATTTT.

The chain employs TRBV5-1 and TRBJ1-1; the D is unclear. CDR3 length: 15 amino acids. The germline V and J ends were trimmed by 0 bases and 0 bases, with 9 bases remaining between them. Germline V CDR1 and CDR2: SGHRS, YFSETQ. The CDR3 sequence: CASSLVGSMNTEAFF. CDR3 DNA sequence: TGCGCCAGCAGCTTGGTGGGCAGTATGAACACTGAAGCTTTCTTT.

The chain recombines TRBV9 with TRBJ2-2; no reliable D call. The ends were cut back, 4 bases at V and 2 bases at J, with 3 bases in the middle. This CDR3 has 12 residues. The germline V gene has CDR1 SGDLS and CDR2 YYNGEE. The CDR3 DNA reads TGTGCCAGCAGCCCTAACACCGGGGAGCTGTTTTTT. Amino acid sequence: CASSPNTGELFF.

The genes are TRBV30 and TRBJ1-5, with a tentative D call TRBD1 (5 bases). Trimming removed 2 bases from V and 6 bases from J, with 17 bases in between. This CDR3 is 15 amino acids long. Germline CDR1 is GTSNPN and CDR2 is SVGIG (reference sequence). The chain's CDR3 is CAWSLGPSPAQPQHF. DNA of the CDR3: TGTGCCTGGAGTTTGGGGCCTTCCCCCGCTCAGCCCCAGCATTTT.

The rearrangement links TRBV7-3 to TRBJ2-5, with D possibly being TRBD2 (6 bases). Looked up from germline, CDR1 is SGHTA and CDR2 is FQGTGA. This CDR3 comprises 13 residues. Trimming pared 5 bases from V and 5 bases from J, leaving 12 bases between. The DNA of the CDR3 is TGTGCCAGCAGCCCAACTGGGGGGGAGACCCAGTACTTC. This codes for CASSPTGGETQYF.

This chain uses TRBV5-1 with TRBJ2-1, with 9 nucleotides matching TRBD2. The ends lost 2 bases at V and 6 bases at J; junction bases unmatched: 9. CDR1 SGHRS and CDR2 YFSETQ come from the germline V gene. The CDR3 loop spans 16 amino acids. Here the CDR3 DNA reads TGCGCCAGCAGCTTAGGAAGCGGGAGGCCCGGCAATGAGCAGTTCTTC. Its translation is CASSLGSGRPGNEQFF.

This chain links TRBV30 with TRBJ2-3; TRBD2 agrees at 10 bases. CDR3 size: 15 residues. Germline loops: CDR1 GTSNPN, CDR2 SVGIG (reference sequence). J gave up 6 bases and V 1 base, and 7 bases lay outside the gene matches. In nucleotides, the CDR3 is TGTGCCTGGAGTGCCCTAGCGGGAGAAATGGATACGCAGTATTTT. Protein: CAWSALAGEMDTQYF.

The V and J genes are TRBV6-1 and TRBJ2-7; D perhaps matches TRBD1 (6 bases). V was cut by 4 bases and J by 1 base, with 11 bases left in between. Germline assignment: CDR1 MNHNS and CDR2 SASEGT. This CDR3 region has 14 residues. The CDR3 DNA reads TGTGCCAGCAGTGGGTGCAGGGGATCCTACGAGCAGTACTTC. Amino acid sequence: CASSGCRGSYEQYF.

The J gene is TRBJ2-3, the V gene TRBV11-2, with 10 bases matching TRBD2. The V and J ends lost 3 bases and 3 bases, in that order; junction bases with no gene match: 3. This CDR3 has 15 amino acids. The germline gives CDR1 SGHAT, CDR2 FQNNGV. The CDR3 nucleotides read TGTGCCAGCAGCTTCCTAGCGGGAGTAACAGATACGCAGTATTTT. It specifies CASSFLAGVTDTQYF.

The chain couples TRBV30 to TRBJ2-6, with D possibly TRBD2 on 5 matching bases. The CDR3 loop spans 15 amino acids. V was shortened by 4 bases and J by 0 bases, with 10 bases between the two germline ends. Germline values: CDR1 GTSNPN, CDR2 SVGIG (reference sequence). CDR3 sequence: CAWNSGGSGANVLTF. The CDR3 coding sequence is TGTGCCTGGAATTCTGGAGGCTCTGGGGCCAACGTCCTGACTTTC. The entire variable domain, with the rest obtained from reference TRBV30 and TRBJ2-6, is as follows: SQTIHQWPATLVQPVGSPLSLECTVEGTSNPNLYWYRQAAGRGLQLLFYSVGIGQISSEVPQNLSASRPQDRQFILSSKKLLLSDSGFYLCAWNSGGSGANVLTFGAGSRLTVL.

The chain has TRBV27 and TRBJ1-1, with D maybe TRBD1 (5 bases). This CDR3 comprises 12 residues. Germline values: CDR1 MNHEY, CDR2 SMNVEV (reference sequence). V lost 3 bases and J lost 6, with 8 bases in between. CDR3 protein: CASSFPGSEAFF. Written as DNA, the CDR3 is TGTGCCAGCAGTTTCCCAGGGTCTGAAGCTTTCTTT.

This chain links TRBV2 with TRBJ1-2; TRBD1 matches 12 bases. The CDR3 runs to 14 residues. V was clipped by 6 bases and J by 7 bases; unmatched bases: 6. Germline V gene lookup returns CDR1 SNHLY and CDR2 FYNNEI. The chain's CDR3 is CASRGTGGRGGYTF. The CDR3 DNA is TGTGCCAGCAGGGGGACAGGGGGCCGCGGTGGCTACACCTTC.

The V and J genes are TRBV4-1 and TRBJ1-2; 8 bases are a match to TRBD1. In germline, CDR1 is MGHRA, CDR2 YSYEKL. Unmatched junction bases numbered 9, after V lost 5 bases and J lost 4 bases. The CDR3 spans 15 residues. CDR3: CASSAPQGGSYGYTF. CDR3 sequence (DNA): TGCGCCAGCAGCGCCCCACAGGGGGGGAGCTATGGCTACACCTTC.

The chain recombines TRBV7-9 with TRBJ2-5, with D possibly TRBD1 on 5 matching bases. The V end lost 4 bases, the J end lost 2 bases, and 17 bases lay between the germline ends. The CDR3 is made up of 16 amino acids. Germline CDR1 SEHNR, CDR2 FQNEAQ (reference sequence). The CDR3 nucleotides are TGTGCCAGCAGCTCGAGGACATTTTCCGGGCAAGAGACCCAGTACTTC. This codes for CASSSRTFSGQETQYF.

The chain links TRBV7-2 to TRBJ1-2; TRBD1 is a possible D gene (5 bases). This CDR3 contains 15 residues. V lost 0 bases and J 2 bases, leaving 10 bases between the germline ends. Germline V CDR1 and CDR2: SGHTA, FQGNSA. The CDR3 DNA reads TGTGCCAGCAGCTTAGCGTGGGGGAGGAACTATGGCTACACCTTC. This codes for CASSLAWGRNYGYTF.

V is TRBV5-1 and J is TRBJ2-1; D uncertain. There are 13 residues in the CDR3. Trimming left V 3 bases short and J 9 bases short, with 13 bases between. The germline V gene has CDR1 SGHRS and CDR2 YFSETQ. CDR3 coding DNA: TGCGCCAGCAGCTCCGGATCACAGATTGAGCAGTTCTTC. This gives the protein CASSSGSQIEQFF.

The chain combines TRBV28 with TRBJ2-3; 8 bases fit TRBD2. V lost 7 bases, J lost 2 bases, and 8 bases stayed unmatched. The CDR3 length is 15 residues. Germline V gene lookup returns CDR1 MDHEN and CDR2 SYDVKM. For the CDR3, the DNA is TGTGCCAGCATTCTTAGCGGGGCGTTCACAGATACGCAGTATTTT. Its translation is CASILSGAFTDTQYF.

This chain connects TRBV11-2 to TRBJ2-5; 7 bases agree with TRBD1. CDR1 is SGHAT and CDR2 is FQNNGV in the germline V gene. Unmatched junction bases numbered 19, after V lost 7 bases and J lost 5 bases. This CDR3 is built from 17 residues. The CDR3 sequence: CASKSLPVRGRRETQYF. CDR3 in DNA: TGTGCCAGCAAAAGCTTACCGGTTAGGGGGCGCAGGGAGACCCAGTACTTC.

The rearrangement uses TRBV15 and TRBJ2-2; 7 bases align to TRBD1. V shed 4 bases and J 3 bases; nucleotides not matched to a gene: 8. Germline V gene lookup returns CDR1 LNHNV and CDR2 YYDKDF (reference sequence). The CDR3 sequence is 16 residues long. CDR3: CATSKETGPDTGELFF. CDR3 DNA: TGTGCCACCAGCAAGGAGACAGGGCCCGACACCGGGGAGCTGTTTTTT.

The CDR3 DNA sequence: TGTGCCAGCAGCCCCCCCAGGGGGCTACCCGAAGATACGCAGTATTTT. It encodes CASSPPRGLPEDTQYF. The rearrangement joins TRBV13 to TRBJ2-3; 8 bases are shared with TRBD1. The junction had 12 bases not matched to a gene; V was cut back by 5 bases and J by 5 bases. CDR1 PRHDT and CDR2 FYEKMQ come from the germline V gene (reference sequence). This CDR3 has 16 residues.

V is TRBV7-2 and J is TRBJ2-3; tentatively, D is TRBD2 (6 bases). Trimming took off 4 bases at V and 6 bases at J, with 14 bases between the two ends. Germline V CDR1 and CDR2: SGHTA, FQGNSA. This CDR3 has 14 residues. The CDR3 reads CASSSGTLRDTQYF. DNA for the CDR3: TGTGCCAGCAGCTCTGGGACTTTACGGGATACGCAGTATTTT.

This chain links TRBV27 with TRBJ2-7; D unresolved. V gave up 6 bases and J gave up 0 bases, with 12 bases separating them. The germline gives CDR1 MNHEY, CDR2 SMNVEV (reference sequence). This CDR3 spans 14 amino acids. Here the CDR3 DNA reads TGTGCCAGCAGCGACACAGAGTTCTCCTACGAGCAGTACTTC. Its protein is CASSDTEFSYEQYF.

This chain uses TRBV15 with TRBJ2-7, with TRBD2 matching 10 bases. V trimming: 1 base; J trimming: 0 bases; junction bases outside the gene matches: 3. This CDR3 spans 16 amino acids. Germline V gene data show CDR1 as LNHNV and CDR2 as YYDKDF (reference sequence). This CDR3 is CATSRVAGGSSYEQYF. CDR3 nucleotides: TGTGCCACCAGCAGAGTAGCGGGAGGAAGCTCCTACGAGCAGTACTTC.